Listed below are T cell receptor beta chains from one sample, sequenced in a study of cytomegalovirus exposure and HLA in healthy donors. Sequenced by immunoSEQ multiplex PCR; TCRdb stores in-frame clones only, minus some. The data contain more than 70,000 clones, 70% to 80% of them singletons. Specimen: PBMCs. Receptors originate from a woman aged 45-60 years in good health and CMV-seropositive. Each CDR3 is given with its conserved first and last residue. The D gene is left open where the match is weak. Some rows have no size entry. The others give once, few or many, or a class for an expanded clone.

TRBV4-2	TRBD2	TRBJ2-1	-	CASSPSGASGRENEQFF	TGTGCCAGCAGCCCTTCGGGGGCTAGCGGGAGAGAGAATGAGCAGTTCTTC
TRBV2	TRBD1	TRBJ1-1	-	CAIWDRVNTEAFF	TGTGCCATTTGGGACAGGGTGAACACTGAAGCTTTCTTT
TRBV10-3	-	TRBJ1-2	-	CAISTGIYGYTF	TGTGCCATCAGTACAGGGATTTATGGCTACACCTTC
TRBV7-2	-	TRBJ2-5	few	CASSLNRGAQETQYF	TGTGCCAGCAGCTTGAACCGCGGGGCTCAAGAGACCCAGTACTTC
TRBV5-4	TRBD1	TRBJ1-2	once	CASSLYGTGTYGYTF	TGTGCCAGCAGCTTGTACGGGACAGGGACTTATGGCTACACCTTC
TRBV19	-	TRBJ1-6	few	CASSIVGQNNSPLHF	TGTGCCAGTAGTATAGTTGGGCAGAATAATTCACCCCTCCACTTT
TRBV7-2	TRBD1	TRBJ2-4	-	CASSPQGQGVAKNIQYF	TGTGCCAGCAGCCCCCAAGGACAGGGGGTAGCGAAAAACATTCAGTACTTC
TRBV20-1	-	TRBJ2-7	-	CSGGRGYEQYF	TGCAGTGGTGGGCGGGGCTACGAGCAGTACTTC
TRBV28	-	TRBJ1-4	-	CASSLPGTNEKLFF	TGTGCCAGCAGTTTACCAGGGACTAATGAAAAACTGTTTTTT
TRBV11-2	-	TRBJ1-5	-	CASSPGAGPYQPQHF	TGTGCCAGCAGCCCTGGCGCAGGGCCTTATCAGCCCCAGCATTTT
TRBV27	TRBD1	TRBJ1-6	once	CASSLSGTGDSPLHF	TGTGCCAGCAGTTTGTCGGGGACAGGGGATTCACCCCTCCACTTT
TRBV28	-	TRBJ1-5	few	CASSTSLQPQHF	TGTGCCAGCAGTACTTCCCTACAGCCCCAGCATTTT
TRBV10-3	TRBD1	TRBJ1-2	-	CAISDNLDRPNYGYTF	TGTGCCATCAGTGATAATTTGGACAGGCCAAACTATGGCTACACCTTC
TRBV7-9	-	TRBJ1-1	-	CASSLGQNTEAFF	TGTGCCAGCAGCTTAGGACAGAACACTGAAGCTTTCTTT
TRBV5-5	TRBD2	TRBJ2-3	-	CASSLAGLAIDTQYF	TGTGCCAGCAGCTTGGCGGGACTAGCAATAGATACGCAGTATTTT
TRBV27	-	TRBJ1-1	-	CASSLFPTVSGTEAFF	TGTGCCAGCAGTTTATTTCCTACAGTCTCGGGGACTGAAGCTTTCTTT
TRBV10-3	-	TRBJ1-1	-	CAIRQNTEAFF	TGTGCCATAAGACAGAACACTGAAGCTTTCTTT
TRBV19	TRBD1	TRBJ1-2	few	CATTDAHGTGKVTGYTF	TGTGCCACCACGGACGCTCATGGGACAGGGAAAGTTACAGGCTACACCTTC
TRBV10-3	-	TRBJ1-5	once	CAISGGARNQPQHF	TGTGCCATCAGCGGCGGGGCTCGCAATCAGCCCCAGCATTTT
TRBV21-1	-	TRBJ2-5	few	CASSKASSGSCETQYF	TGTGCCAGCAGCAAAGCGTCTAGCGGGAGTTGTGAGACCCAGTACTTC
TRBV27	TRBD1	TRBJ2-7	-	CASGTGGQDEQYF	TGTGCCAGCGGGACAGGGGGTCAGGACGAGCAGTACTTC
TRBV5-1	-	TRBJ2-3	-	CASSPTSTDTQYF	TGCGCCAGCTCCCCCACTAGCACAGATACGCAGTATTTT
TRBV28	TRBD1	TRBJ1-5	-	CASTPRTGSNQPQHF	TGTGCCAGCACCCCGCGGACAGGGAGCAATCAGCCCCAGCATTTT
TRBV7-2	-	TRBJ1-2	once	CASSLSPDSYYGYTF	TGTGCCAGCAGCTTATCCCCGGACAGCTACTATGGCTACACCTTC
TRBV5-8	TRBD1	TRBJ1-5	-	CASRRRDSPYQPQHF	TGTGCCAGCAGACGCCGGGACAGCCCCTATCAGCCCCAGCATTTT
TRBV6-1	-	TRBJ1-1	-	CASRASRYSDEAFF	TGTGCCAGCAGGGCCAGTAGGTACAGTGATGAAGCTTTCTTT
TRBV19	-	TRBJ1-5	-	CASSIFHRGFGGNQPQHF	TGTGCCAGTAGTATTTTCCACCGGGGGTTCGGGGGGAATCAGCCCCAGCATTTT
TRBV4-3	-	TRBJ1-1	once	CASSRLGGHTEAFF	TGCGCCAGCAGCCGGCTGGGGGGGCACACTGAAGCTTTCTTT
TRBV5-4	-	TRBJ2-5	few	CASSSPPNF	TGTGCCAGCAGCTCCCCCCCCAACTTC
TRBV28	-	TRBJ1-1	-	CASSLSGSEAFF	TGTGCCAGCAGTTTATCGGGATCTGAAGCTTTCTTT
TRBV27	TRBD1	TRBJ1-4	-	CASSGRSGQPRGNNEKLFF	TGTGCCAGCAGTGGCCGCTCGGGACAGCCAAGAGGGAATAATGAAAAACTGTTTTTT
TRBV29-1	TRBD1	TRBJ2-5	-	CSAKDRAGQETQYF	TGCAGCGCCAAAGACAGGGCCGGTCAAGAGACCCAGTACTTC
TRBV5-1	-	TRBJ2-2	-	CASSLQGTNTGELFF	TGCGCCAGCAGCTTACAGGGCACGAACACCGGGGAGCTGTTTTTT
TRBV4-3	-	TRBJ2-2	many	CASSQDRVPTNTGELFF	TGCGCCAGCAGCCAAGATCGGGTACCAACGAACACCGGGGAGCTGTTTTTT
TRBV7-2	-	TRBJ2-3	-	CASSLDGGTDTQYF	TGTGCCAGCAGCTTAGACGGGGGCACAGATACGCAGTATTTT
TRBV19	TRBD2	TRBJ2-2	-	CAAGGRGATGELFF	TGTGCCGCCGGGGGGAGGGGTGCCACCGGGGAGCTGTTTTTT
TRBV10-2	TRBD1	TRBJ1-1	-	CASIRGQTNTEAFF	TGCGCCAGCATTAGGGGACAGACGAACACTGAAGCTTTCTTT
TRBV27	-	TRBJ2-7	-	CASSLSISGYEQYF	TGTGCCAGCAGTTTATCGATTAGCGGATACGAGCAGTACTTC
TRBV5-6	TRBD1	TRBJ2-7	-	CASSLLDRVEVEQYF	TGTGCCAGCAGCTTGCTGGACAGGGTAGAGGTCGAGCAGTACTTC
TRBV18	-	TRBJ1-3	few	CASRFDTGTGNTIYF	TGTGCCAGCCGATTCGACACAGGGACTGGAAACACCATATATTTT